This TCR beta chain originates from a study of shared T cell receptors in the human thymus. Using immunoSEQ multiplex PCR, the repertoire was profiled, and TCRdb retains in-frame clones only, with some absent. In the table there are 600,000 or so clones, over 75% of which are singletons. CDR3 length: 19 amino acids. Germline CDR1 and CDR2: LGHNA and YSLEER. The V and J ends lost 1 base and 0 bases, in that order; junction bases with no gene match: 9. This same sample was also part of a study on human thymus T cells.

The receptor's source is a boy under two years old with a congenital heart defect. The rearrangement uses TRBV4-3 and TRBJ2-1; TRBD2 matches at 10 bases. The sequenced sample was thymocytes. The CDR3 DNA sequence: TGCGCCAGCAGCCAAGCTCGGACTAGCGGTCCTCGCTCCTACAATGAGCAGTTCTTC. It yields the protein CASSQARTSGPRSYNEQFF.